This T cell receptor (beta chain) was captured by sequencing in a study of CD8+ T cells in alopecia areata (dated by TCRdb to about 2018). About the study as a whole: Skin from C3H/HeJ donors with spontaneous alopecia (roughly 6-13 months old) was grafted onto female C3H/HeJ recipients aged about 7-10 weeks. Scalp clonality was compared among normal scalp (n=4), patchy alopecia areata scalp (n=8), and alopecia totalis/universalis scalp (n=8). RNA was extracted with the PAXgene miRNA kit for fixed scalp, the miRNeasy kit for PBMCs, and the RNeasy kit for mouse skin. On the human side, TCRbeta sequencing was run on scalp tissue and on sorted CD4+ and CD8+ peripheral blood T cells from healthy controls and from alopecia areata patients with either patchy or totalis/universalis disease. immunoSEQ multiplex PCR using 35 Vbeta forward primers and 13 Jbeta reverse primers was used to amplify TCRbeta CDR3 regions. The study used high-throughput TCRbeta sequencing to examine T cell clonal expansion in alopecia areata, in both the C3H/HeJ mouse model and human patients. What the work shows at the level of the full study, not this receptor alone: Unlike mouse skin, which is dominated by gammadelta T cells, normal human skin has resident alphabeta T cells that are also sequenced, and this complicates analysis of the scalp TCR repertoire. Compared with normal scalp, lesional scalp had higher clonality and more expanded CD8+ clones, particularly in alopecia totalis/universalis, a pattern that suggests antigenic drive. Compared with mice, TCR sequences shared between patients were less clear, possibly partly because of HLA diversity across the patient population.

Cells from mouse cutaneous lymph nodes were pooled, stained for CD4, CD8alpha, NKG2D, NKG2ACE and other markers, and then sorted on a BD Influx. The CDR3, cysteine through phenylalanine, is 14 amino acids long. Shown are 30 bases from within the CDR3, in frame from base 1. Between the V and J ends, shortened by 3 bases and 0 bases respectively, the junction contains 10 bases. From a lookup of the germline V gene, CDR1 and CDR2 are NSHNY and SYGAGN. Receptor amplification or capture employed the immunoSEQ multiplex PCR assay. For TCR sequencing, RNA was extracted from every sample and reverse transcribed into cDNA to serve as template. First-strand cDNA was synthesized using SuperScript III with a 2:1 mix of oligo-dT and random hexamers. A synthetic immune receptor repertoire was used to measure amplification bias, and any remaining bias was corrected computationally. Libraries were sequenced on Illumina HiSeq with 60 bp reads covering the CDR3, read from J toward V. The source study handled its data this way. After raw reads were preprocessed to remove errors, the CDR3 was defined following IMGT conventions as running from the conserved cysteine to phenylalanine. To get clonality, Shannon entropy was normalized by log2 of the number of productive unique TCRs and the result was subtracted from 1. Scalp TCRbeta sequences were cross-referenced with sorted blood CD4 and CD8 repertoires so that the CD4 or CD8 identity of scalp clones could be inferred. The clones in this table, taken by TCRdb from immuneACCESS, are in-frame only. Not every clone is retained; where verified, under half of the shortfall comes from an unresolved V gene, and the cause of the rest is unknown. The DNA was the basis for D and trimming; V, J and clone size are from that table. For this sample, 270,000 or so clones appear and none is a singleton. The top ten hold more than 0.95% of the sample.

Only a few counts were recorded for this clone. Its antigen has not been determined. Gene designations and germline sequences in this entry are those of the mouse. The read ends 4 residues shy of where the CDR3 ends; the end is completed using the germline J gene. The chain uses TRBV13-1 and TRBJ2-7; TRBD2 is a weak D gene call, 6 bases matching. This TCR came from a C3H/HeJ mouse with alopecia areata. This mouse strain bears the MHC haplotype H2-k. Sequenced material: CD4+ T cells sorted from a lymph node. Incomplete CDR3 DNA: TGTGCCAGCAGTGGGGGACTTAGCTCCTAT. Its amino acids are CASSGGLSSY. The CDR3 in full is CASSGGLSSYEQYF.